The clone carrying this T cell receptor (beta chain) was counted a single time. Its antigen is as yet unknown. This sample was included in a study of cytomegalovirus exposure and HLA in healthy donors. Findings and caveats of the study: Fewer N-insertions (relative to the approximately 700-donor mean) were reportedly seen in an Asian-associated ancestry cluster in a later analysis.

Use of 60 Vbeta and 13 Jbeta primers characterized the PCR. Here immunoSEQ multiplex PCR was the method, and the copy in TCRdb shows in-frame clones only, minus some. The profile covers tens of thousands of clones, with approximately 80% appearing a single time and about 4% taken by the ten largest. J was trimmed by 0 bases and V by 5 bases; bases with no gene match: 8. The CDR3 loop spans 17 amino acids. Looked up from germline, CDR1 is MGHRA and CDR2 is YSYEKL. Sequences were obtained from PBMCs. The sequence came from a man aged 50 to 60 in good health and CMV-seronegative. The chain links TRBV4-1 to TRBJ2-3; 10 positions match TRBD1. CDR3 DNA: TGCGCCAGCAGCACTTTGGGACAGGGGCCGAGCACAGATACGCAGTATTTT. Its translation: CASSTLGQGPSTDTQYF.